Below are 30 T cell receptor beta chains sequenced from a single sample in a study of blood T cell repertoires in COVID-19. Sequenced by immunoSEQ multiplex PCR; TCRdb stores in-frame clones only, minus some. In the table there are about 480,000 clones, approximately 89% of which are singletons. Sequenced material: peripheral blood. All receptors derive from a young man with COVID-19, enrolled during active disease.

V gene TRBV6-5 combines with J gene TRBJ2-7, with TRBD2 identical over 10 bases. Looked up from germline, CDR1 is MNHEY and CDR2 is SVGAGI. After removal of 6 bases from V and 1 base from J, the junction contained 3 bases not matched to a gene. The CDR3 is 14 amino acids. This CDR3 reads CASSRTSGSYEQYF. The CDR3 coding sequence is TGTGCCAGCAGCCGGACTAGCGGATCCTACGAGCAGTACTTC.

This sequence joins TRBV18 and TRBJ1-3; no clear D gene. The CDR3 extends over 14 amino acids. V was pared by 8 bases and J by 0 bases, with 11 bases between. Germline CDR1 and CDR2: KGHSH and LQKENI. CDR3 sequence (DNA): TGTGCCAGCGCACTCGACACCTCTGGAAACACCATATATTTT. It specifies CASALDTSGNTIYF.

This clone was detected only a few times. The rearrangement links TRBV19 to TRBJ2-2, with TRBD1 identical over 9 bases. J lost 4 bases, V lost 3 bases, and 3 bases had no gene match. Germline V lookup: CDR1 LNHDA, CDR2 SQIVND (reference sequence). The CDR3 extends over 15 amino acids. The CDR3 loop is CASSMGTGSTGELFF. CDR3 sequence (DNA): TGTGCCAGTAGTATGGGGACAGGGAGCACCGGGGAGCTGTTTTTT.

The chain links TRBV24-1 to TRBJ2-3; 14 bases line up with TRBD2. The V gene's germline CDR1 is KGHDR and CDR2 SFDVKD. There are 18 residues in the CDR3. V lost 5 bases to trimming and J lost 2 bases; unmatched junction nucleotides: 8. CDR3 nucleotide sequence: TGTGCCACCAGTGTGGTGGGACTAGCGGGAGCTACCACAGATACGCAGTATTTT. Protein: CATSVVGLAGATTDTQYF.

CDR3 sequence (DNA): TGTGCCAGTACCTCCTTCCTCGGGAGGGATGAAAAACTGTTTTTT. Translating it yields CASTSFLGRDEKLFF. The chain employs TRBV19 and TRBJ1-4; D call uncertain. The V and J ends lost 7 bases and 6 bases respectively, with 18 bases between them. The CDR3 covers 15 residues. Germline V gene data show CDR1 as LNHDA and CDR2 as SQIVND (reference sequence).

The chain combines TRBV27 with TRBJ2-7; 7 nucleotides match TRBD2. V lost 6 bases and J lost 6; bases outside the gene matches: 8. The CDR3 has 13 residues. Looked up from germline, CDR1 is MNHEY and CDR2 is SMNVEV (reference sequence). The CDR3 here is CASSWGGVGEQYF. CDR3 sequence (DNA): TGTGCCAGCAGCTGGGGAGGGGTAGGCGAGCAGTACTTC.

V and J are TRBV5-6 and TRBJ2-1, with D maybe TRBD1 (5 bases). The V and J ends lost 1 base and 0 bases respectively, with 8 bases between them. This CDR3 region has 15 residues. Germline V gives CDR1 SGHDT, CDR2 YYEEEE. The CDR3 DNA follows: TGTGCCAGCAGCTTGTTTGACAGCTCCTACAATGAGCAGTTCTTC. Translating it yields CASSLFDSSYNEQFF. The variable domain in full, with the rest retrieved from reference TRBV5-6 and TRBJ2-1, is DAGVTQSPTHLIKTRGQQVTLRCSPKSGHDTVSWYQQALGQGPQFIFQYYEEEERQRGNFPDRFSGHQFPNYSSELNVNALLLGDSALYLCASSLFDSSYNEQFFGPGTRLTVL.

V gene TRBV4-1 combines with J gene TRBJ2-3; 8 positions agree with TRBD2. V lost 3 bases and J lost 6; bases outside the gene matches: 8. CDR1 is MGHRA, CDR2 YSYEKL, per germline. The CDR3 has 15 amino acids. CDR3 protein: CASSHATSGGDTQYF. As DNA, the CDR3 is TGCGCCAGCAGCCACGCAACTAGCGGAGGGGATACGCAGTATTTT.

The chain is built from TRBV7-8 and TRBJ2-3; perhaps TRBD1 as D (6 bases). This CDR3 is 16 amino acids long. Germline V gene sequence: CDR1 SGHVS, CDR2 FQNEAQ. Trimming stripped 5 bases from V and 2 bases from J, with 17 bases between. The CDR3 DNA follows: TGTGCCAGCAGCCTCCGCCGAGGGACAAACACAGATACGCAGTATTTT. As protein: CASSLRRGTNTDTQYF. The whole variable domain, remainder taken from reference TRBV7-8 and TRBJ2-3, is GAGVSQSPRYKVAKRGQDVALRCDPISGHVSLFWYQQALGQGPEFLTYFQNEAQLDKSGLPSDRFFAERPEGSVSTLKIQRTQQEDSAVYLCASSLRRGTNTDTQYFGPGTRLTVL.

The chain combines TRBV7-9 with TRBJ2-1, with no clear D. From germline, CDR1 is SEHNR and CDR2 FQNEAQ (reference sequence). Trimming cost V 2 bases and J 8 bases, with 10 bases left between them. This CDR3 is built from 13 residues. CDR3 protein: CASSLRGEDEQFF. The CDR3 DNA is TGTGCCAGCAGCTTAAGAGGCGAGGATGAGCAGTTCTTC.

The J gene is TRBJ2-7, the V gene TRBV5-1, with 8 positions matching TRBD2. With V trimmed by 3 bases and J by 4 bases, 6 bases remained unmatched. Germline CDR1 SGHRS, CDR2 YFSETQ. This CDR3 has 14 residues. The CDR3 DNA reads TGCGCCAGCAGCTCTTTAGCGGGGATGTACGAGCAGTACTTC. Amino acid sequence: CASSSLAGMYEQYF.

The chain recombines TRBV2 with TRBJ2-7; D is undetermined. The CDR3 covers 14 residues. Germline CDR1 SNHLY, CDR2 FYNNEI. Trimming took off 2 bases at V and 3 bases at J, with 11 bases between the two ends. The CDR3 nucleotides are TGTGCCAGCAGTGAAAACCCGAGCTACTACGAGCAGTACTTC. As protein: CASSENPSYYEQYF.

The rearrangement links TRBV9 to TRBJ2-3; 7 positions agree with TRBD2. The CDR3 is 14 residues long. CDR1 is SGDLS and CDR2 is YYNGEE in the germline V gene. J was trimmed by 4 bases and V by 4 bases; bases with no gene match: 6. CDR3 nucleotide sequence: TGTGCCAGCAGCTCCGGACTAGTTGCAGATACGCAGTATTTT. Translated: CASSSGLVADTQYF.

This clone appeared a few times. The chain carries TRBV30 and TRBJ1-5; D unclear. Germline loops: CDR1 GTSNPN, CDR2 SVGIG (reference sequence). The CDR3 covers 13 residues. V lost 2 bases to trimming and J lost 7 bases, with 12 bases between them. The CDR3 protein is CAWSRGFGQPQHF. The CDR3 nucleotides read TGTGCCTGGAGTCGAGGGTTTGGGCAGCCCCAGCATTTT.

CDR3 coding DNA: TGTGCCAGCAGTACGGGGATATACAATGAGCAGTTCTTC. Protein product: CASSTGIYNEQFF. The rearrangement joins TRBV6-4 to TRBJ2-1, with D tentatively TRBD2 (5 bases). Germline V lookup: CDR1 MRHNA, CDR2 SNTAGT. The germline V and J ends were trimmed by 5 bases and 4 bases, with 9 bases remaining between them. There are 13 residues in the CDR3.

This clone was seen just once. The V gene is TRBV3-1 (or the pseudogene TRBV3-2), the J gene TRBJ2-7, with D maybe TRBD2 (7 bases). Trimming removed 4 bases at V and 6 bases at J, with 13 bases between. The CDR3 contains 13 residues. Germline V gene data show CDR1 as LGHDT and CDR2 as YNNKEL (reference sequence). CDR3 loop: CASSPAGAVEQYF. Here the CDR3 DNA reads TGTGCCAGCAGCCCGGCGGGGGCGGTCGAGCAGTACTTC.

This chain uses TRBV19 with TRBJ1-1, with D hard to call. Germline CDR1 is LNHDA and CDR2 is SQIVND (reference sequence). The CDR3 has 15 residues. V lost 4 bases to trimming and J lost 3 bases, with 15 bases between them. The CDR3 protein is CASSRSVRRDTEAFF. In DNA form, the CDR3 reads TGTGCCAGTAGTAGGTCAGTCAGGAGGGACACTGAAGCTTTCTTT. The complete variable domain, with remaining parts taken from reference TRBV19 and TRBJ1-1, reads DGGITQSPKYLFRKEGQNVTLSCEQNLNHDAMYWYRQDPGQGLRLIYYSQIVNDFQKGDIAEGYSVSREKKESFPLTVTSAQKNPTAFYLCASSRSVRRDTEAFFGQGTRLTVV.

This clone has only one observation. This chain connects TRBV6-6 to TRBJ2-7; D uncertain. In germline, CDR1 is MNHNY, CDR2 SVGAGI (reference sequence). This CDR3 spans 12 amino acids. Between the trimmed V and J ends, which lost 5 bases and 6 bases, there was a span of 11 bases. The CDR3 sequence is CASSSTEAEQYF. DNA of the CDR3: TGTGCCAGCAGTAGTACTGAGGCCGAGCAGTACTTC.

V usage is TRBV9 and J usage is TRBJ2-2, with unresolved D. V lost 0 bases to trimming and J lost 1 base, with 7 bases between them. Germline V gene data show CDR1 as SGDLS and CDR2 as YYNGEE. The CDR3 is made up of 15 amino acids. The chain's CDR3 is CASSVATLNTGELFF. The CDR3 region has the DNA TGTGCCAGCAGCGTAGCTACGTTGAACACCGGGGAGCTGTTTTTT. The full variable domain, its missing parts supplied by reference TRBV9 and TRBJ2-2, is DSGVTQTPKHLITATGQRVTLRCSPRSGDLSVYWYQQSLDQGLQFLIQYYNGEERAKGNILERFSAQQFPDLHSELNLSSLELGDSALYFCASSVATLNTGELFFGEGSRLTVL.

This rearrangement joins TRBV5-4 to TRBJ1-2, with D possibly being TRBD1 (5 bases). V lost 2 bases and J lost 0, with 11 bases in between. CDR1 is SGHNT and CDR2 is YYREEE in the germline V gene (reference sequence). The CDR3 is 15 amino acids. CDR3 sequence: CASSFMGGANYGYTF. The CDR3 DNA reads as TGTGCCAGCAGCTTTATGGGGGGAGCTAACTATGGCTACACCTTC.

CDR3: CATSPRGEINQETQYF. The CDR3 DNA reads as TGTGCCACCAGCCCACGCGGGGAAATCAACCAAGAGACCCAGTACTTC. The J gene is TRBJ2-5, the V gene TRBV24-1, with D perhaps matching TRBD2 (6 bases). V lost 7 bases and J 0 bases, leaving 17 bases between the germline ends. The germline gives CDR1 KGHDR, CDR2 SFDVKD. The CDR3 covers 16 residues.

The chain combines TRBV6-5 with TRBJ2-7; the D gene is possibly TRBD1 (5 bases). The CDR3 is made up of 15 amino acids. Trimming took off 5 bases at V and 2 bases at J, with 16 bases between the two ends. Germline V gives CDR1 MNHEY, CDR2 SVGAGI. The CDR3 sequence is CASSQGQGSPYEQYF. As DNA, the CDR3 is TGTGCCAGCAGTCAGGGTCAAGGGTCTCCCTACGAGCAGTACTTC.

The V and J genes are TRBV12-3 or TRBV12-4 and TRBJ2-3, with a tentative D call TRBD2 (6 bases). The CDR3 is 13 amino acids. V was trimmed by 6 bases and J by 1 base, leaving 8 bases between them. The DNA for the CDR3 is TGTGCCAGCAGGCGCGGGGGCACAGATACGCAGTATTTT. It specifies CASRRGGTDTQYF.

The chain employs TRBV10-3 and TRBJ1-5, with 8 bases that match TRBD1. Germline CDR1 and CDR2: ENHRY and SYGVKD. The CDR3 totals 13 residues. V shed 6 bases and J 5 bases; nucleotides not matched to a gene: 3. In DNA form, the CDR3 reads TGTGCCATCAGCGGACAGGGCGATCAGCCCCAGCATTTT. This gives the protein CAISGQGDQPQHF.

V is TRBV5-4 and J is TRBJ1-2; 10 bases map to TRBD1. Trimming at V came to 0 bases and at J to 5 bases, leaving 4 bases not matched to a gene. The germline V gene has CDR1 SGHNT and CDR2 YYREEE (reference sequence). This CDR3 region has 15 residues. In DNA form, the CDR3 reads TGTGCCAGCAGCTTGGGGGGACAGGGGCATTATGGCTACACCTTC. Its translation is CASSLGGQGHYGYTF.

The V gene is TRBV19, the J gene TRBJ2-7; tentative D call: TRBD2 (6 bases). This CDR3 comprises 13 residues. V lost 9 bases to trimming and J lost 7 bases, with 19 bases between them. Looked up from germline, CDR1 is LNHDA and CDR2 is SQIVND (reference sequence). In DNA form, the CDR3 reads TGTGCCAGCCGAAGGTCGGGGGTAAGAGAGCAGTACTTC. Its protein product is CASRRSGVREQYF.

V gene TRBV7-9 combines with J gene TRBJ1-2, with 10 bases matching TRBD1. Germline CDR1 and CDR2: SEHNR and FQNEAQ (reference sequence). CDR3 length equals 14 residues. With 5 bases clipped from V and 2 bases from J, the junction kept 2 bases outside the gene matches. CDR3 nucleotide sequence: TGTGCCAGCAGCCCGGGACAGGGGAACTATGGCTACACCTTC. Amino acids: CASSPGQGNYGYTF.

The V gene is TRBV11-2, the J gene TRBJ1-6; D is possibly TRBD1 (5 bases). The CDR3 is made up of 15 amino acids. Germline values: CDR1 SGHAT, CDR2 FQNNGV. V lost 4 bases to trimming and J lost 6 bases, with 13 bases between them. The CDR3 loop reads CASSSRTTVNSPLHF. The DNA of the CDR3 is TGTGCCAGCAGCTCACGGACAACCGTTAATTCACCCCTCCACTTT.

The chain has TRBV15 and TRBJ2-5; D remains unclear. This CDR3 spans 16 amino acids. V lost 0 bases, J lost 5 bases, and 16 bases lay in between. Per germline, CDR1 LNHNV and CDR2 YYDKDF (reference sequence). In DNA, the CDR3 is TGTGCCACCAGCAGAGATCAGTATTCCGCCGCTGAGACCCAGTACTTC. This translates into CATSRDQYSAAETQYF.

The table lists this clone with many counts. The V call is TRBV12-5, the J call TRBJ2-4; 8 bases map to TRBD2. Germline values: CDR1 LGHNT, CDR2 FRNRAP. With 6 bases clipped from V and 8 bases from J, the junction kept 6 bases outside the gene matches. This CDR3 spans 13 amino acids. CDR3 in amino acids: CASGPGLGDIQYF. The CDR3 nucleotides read TGTGCTAGTGGACCGGGACTAGGGGACATTCAGTACTTC.